One and the same sample provided the 10 T cell receptor beta chains below, sequenced in a study of T cells in tuberculosis. Sequenced by immunoSEQ multiplex PCR; TCRdb stores in-frame clones only, minus some. The sample includes about 59,000 clones, 81% of them seen just once. Thawed, overnight-rested PBMC were stained with GMM-loaded CD1B tetramer, viability dye and anti-CD3, then sorted. The lipid loaded on the CD1B tetramers was C32 glucose monomycolate from Rhodococcus equi. Material: CD1b-GMM tetramer-negative cells sorted from PBMCs. The receptor source for this set is an adult woman with latent tuberculosis.

The chain employs TRBV4-2 and TRBJ2-1; 12 bases agree with TRBD2. From germline, CDR1 is LGHNA and CDR2 YNFKEQ. After removal of 4 bases from V and 8 bases from J, the junction contained 6 bases not matched to a gene. The CDR3 extends over 15 amino acids. CDR3 loop: CASSPRTSGNHEQFF. DNA of the CDR3: TGTGCCAGCAGCCCTCGGACTAGCGGGAACCATGAGCAGTTCTTC.

The chain has TRBV7-9 and TRBJ2-5, with a weak D call TRBD2 (6 bases). The CDR3 sequence is 14 residues long. Germline loops: CDR1 SEHNR, CDR2 FQNEAQ (reference sequence). Trimming removed 3 bases at V and 5 bases at J, with 13 bases between. The CDR3 loop reads CASSLGLTRETQYF. The CDR3 nucleotides read TGTGCCAGCAGCTTGGGACTTACTCGGGAGACCCAGTACTTC.

The J gene is TRBJ1-2, the V gene TRBV19, with TRBD1 as a possible D gene (6 bases). Germline CDR1 and CDR2: LNHDA and SQIVND (reference sequence). This CDR3 contains 14 residues. V was shortened by 7 bases and J by 4 bases, with 16 bases between the two germline ends. This chain's CDR3 is CASTRDIWSYGYTF. CDR3 bases: TGTGCCAGTACCCGGGACATTTGGAGCTATGGCTACACCTTC.

The genes are TRBV27 and TRBJ1-1; D is uncertain. V was pared by 3 bases and J by 5 bases, with 13 bases between. The germline V gene encodes CDR1 MNHEY and CDR2 SMNVEV (reference sequence). There are 14 residues in the CDR3. The CDR3, as DNA: TGTGCCAGCAGTTTTAAGGGAGGGCTGACTGAAGCTTTCTTT. This encodes CASSFKGGLTEAFF.

The chain links TRBV5-1 to TRBJ1-1; TRBD1 agrees at 7 bases. This CDR3 is built from 16 residues. Germline trimming cut 4 bases from V and 0 bases from J; bases unmatched to any gene: 9. From germline, CDR1 is SGHRS and CDR2 YFSETQ. This chain's CDR3 is CASSPRQGVMNTEAFF. The DNA of the CDR3 is TGCGCCAGCAGCCCCAGACAGGGTGTGATGAACACTGAAGCTTTCTTT.

The rearrangement joins TRBV5-8 to TRBJ2-1; 10 positions agree with TRBD2. V trimming: 0 bases; J trimming: 2 bases; junction bases outside the gene matches: 5. This CDR3 is 17 amino acids long. The germline CDR1 and CDR2 sequences are SGHTS and YDEGEE. For the CDR3, the DNA is TGTGCCAGCAGCTTGGTAGCGGGGGGTGGGCCCTACAATGAGCAGTTCTTC. Amino acid sequence: CASSLVAGGGPYNEQFF.

The table lists this clone with a count of one. The CDR3 loop reads CASSTGDQPQHF. DNA for the CDR3: TGTGCCAGCAGTACGGGGGATCAGCCCCAGCATTTT. This chain links TRBV28 with TRBJ1-5; a weak D match, TRBD1 (5 bases). V lost 5 bases to trimming and J lost 5 bases, with 7 bases between them. The germline CDR1 and CDR2 sequences are MDHEN and SYDVKM. The CDR3 totals 12 residues.

This clone was observed a few times. V gene TRBV11-2 combines with J gene TRBJ2-7; no definite D call. From germline, CDR1 is SGHAT and CDR2 FQNNGV. The V and J ends lost 4 bases and 4 bases respectively, with 5 bases between them. The CDR3 runs to 11 residues. As DNA, the CDR3 is TGTGCCAGCAGCTCGTATTACGAGCAGTACTTC. Amino acids: CASSSYYEQYF.

The CDR3, as DNA: TGTGCCAGCAGCGGGACATGGGGCTACGAGCAGTACTTC. Translating gives CASSGTWGYEQYF. V usage is TRBV13 and J usage is TRBJ2-7; D might be TRBD1 (6 bases). The CDR3 has 13 residues. The V and J ends lost 5 bases and 3 bases respectively, with 11 bases between them. Germline V lookup: CDR1 PRHDT, CDR2 FYEKMQ (reference sequence).

The chain recombines TRBV6-1 with TRBJ1-2; TRBD1 matches at 7 bases. J gave up 6 bases and V 4 bases, and 8 bases lay outside the gene matches. Germline V gene sequence: CDR1 MNHNS, CDR2 SASEGT. The CDR3 loop spans 14 amino acids. The chain's CDR3 is CASSARTGLDGYTF. The CDR3, as DNA: TGTGCCAGCAGTGCCAGGACAGGCTTGGATGGCTACACCTTC.